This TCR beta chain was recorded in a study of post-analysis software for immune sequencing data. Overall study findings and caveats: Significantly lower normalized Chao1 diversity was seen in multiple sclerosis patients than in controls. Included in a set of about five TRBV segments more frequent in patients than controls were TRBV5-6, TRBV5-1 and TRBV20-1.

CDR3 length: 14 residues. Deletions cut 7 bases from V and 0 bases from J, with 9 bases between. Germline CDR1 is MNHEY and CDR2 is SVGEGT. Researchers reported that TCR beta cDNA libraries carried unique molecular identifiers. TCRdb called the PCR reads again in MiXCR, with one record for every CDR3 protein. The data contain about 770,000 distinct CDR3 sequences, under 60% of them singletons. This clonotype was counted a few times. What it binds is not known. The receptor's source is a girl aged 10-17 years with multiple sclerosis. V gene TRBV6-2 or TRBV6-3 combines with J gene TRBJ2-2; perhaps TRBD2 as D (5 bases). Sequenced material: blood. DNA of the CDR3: TGTGCCAGCAACCAGAGGGCGAACACCGGGGAGCTGTTTTTT. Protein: CASNQRANTGELFF.